This entry concerns a single T cell receptor (beta chain). Its matching antigen is unknown. The naive CD8 fraction comprised CD45RO-negative cells positively selected for CCR7 and excluded terminally differentiated effector memory CD45RA+ cells. Donors were healthy HIV-negative adults without recent acute infections or vaccinations. These data belong to a study of shared clonotypes between healthy human individuals. Study summary: Every donor yielded three CD4 naive, three CD4 memory, two CD8 naive and one CD8 memory plate. Study-level points and caveats: Only blood underwent sampling, and tissue repertoires likely differ. An effect of sequencing depth on clonotype sharing among donors was expected.

This CDR3 contains 14 residues. Germline V gene sequence: CDR1 MNHNS, CDR2 SASEGT. The J segment lost 4 bases and the V segment lost 5 bases, leaving 6 bases of the junction unmatched. Clones were sequenced by immunoSEQ multiplex PCR, and TCRdb holds only the in-frame ones, with some missing. The sample includes about 2.2 million clones, 85% to 95% of them seen just once. The TCR comes from a man aged 18 to 30 in good health. Some clones in this sample may be carry-over from other donors' samples. The J gene is TRBJ1-2, the V gene TRBV6-1; 8 bases are a match to TRBD1. The sample consisted of naive CD8+ T cells from PBMCs. CDR3 in amino acids: CASSLSGTGYGYTF. The CDR3, as DNA: TGTGCCAGCAGTTTGTCCGGGACAGGCTATGGCTACACCTTC.